This is a list of T cell receptor beta chains from one sample in a study of OX40 agonist ivuxolimab in advanced cancers. Method: immunoSEQ multiplex PCR; TCRdb's copy keeps in-frame clones and lacks some. The sample shows tens of thousands of clones, about four fifths of them seen only once. This material consisted of CD4+ or CD8+ T cells sorted from blood, taken in a trial of the OX40 agonist ivuxolimab. These receptors all stem from an adult with an advanced solid tumor such as melanoma, head and neck, liver or kidney cancer. Both conserved end residues are part of each CDR3. A D gene is named only where the DNA matches it firmly. Expanded clones are given a class, and other clones once, few, many or no size at all.

abundance: NA; v_gene: TRBV6-6; d_gene: NA; j_gene: TRBJ1-2; CDR3nt: TGTGCCAGCAGTTCCCGGACAGCTGCCTATGGCTACACCTTC; CDR3aa: CASSSRTAAYGYTF
abundance: NA; v_gene: TRBV19; d_gene: TRBD2; j_gene: TRBJ2-1; CDR3nt: TGTGCCAGTAGTATAGATCTAGCGGGAGTTGCCTACAATGAGCAGTTCTTC; CDR3aa: CASSIDLAGVAYNEQFF
abundance: NA; v_gene: TRBV28; d_gene: TRBD1; j_gene: TRBJ2-5; CDR3nt: TGTGCCAGCAGTTCAGGGGGCGAGACCCGGTACTTC; CDR3aa: CASSSGGETRYF
abundance: NA; v_gene: TRBV27; d_gene: TRBD1; j_gene: TRBJ2-2; CDR3nt: TGTGCCAGCAGTTCGGACAGGGACACCGGGGAGCTGTTTTTT; CDR3aa: CASSSDRDTGELFF
abundance: NA; v_gene: TRBV28; d_gene: NA; j_gene: TRBJ2-2; CDR3nt: TGTGCCAGCAGTTACCCCGCGATAGACAGAGCGAACACCGGGGAGCTGTTTTTT; CDR3aa: CASSYPAIDRANTGELFF
abundance: NA; v_gene: TRBV13; d_gene: TRBD1; j_gene: TRBJ1-6; CDR3nt: TGTGCCAGCAGCATCGGGACAGGGGATAATTCACCCCTCCACTTT; CDR3aa: CASSIGTGDNSPLHF
abundance: NA; v_gene: TRBV6-5; d_gene: NA; j_gene: TRBJ2-5; CDR3nt: TGTGCCAGCAGTCAAACAGGGAGCCAAGAGACCCAGTACTTC; CDR3aa: CASSQTGSQETQYF
abundance: NA; v_gene: TRBV7-2; d_gene: TRBD1; j_gene: TRBJ2-7; CDR3nt: TGTGCCAGCATAATCGAGACAGGGGGCCGATACGAGCAGTACTTC; CDR3aa: CASIIETGGRYEQYF
abundance: NA; v_gene: TRBV5-8; d_gene: NA; j_gene: TRBJ1-5; CDR3nt: TGTGCCAGCAGCTTGGAGTACCAGCCCCAGCATTTT; CDR3aa: CASSLEYQPQHF
abundance: NA; v_gene: TRBV5-6; d_gene: NA; j_gene: TRBJ2-7; CDR3nt: TGTGCCAGCAGTGTGGGCAGCACCTACGAGCAGTACTTC; CDR3aa: CASSVGSTYEQYF
abundance: NA; v_gene: TRBV29-1; d_gene: TRBD1; j_gene: TRBJ1-4; CDR3nt: TGCAGCGCCTGGTTCGGGGATCAAGGGGGCCCAACTAATGAAAAACTGTTTTTT; CDR3aa: CSAWFGDQGGPTNEKLFF
abundance: NA; v_gene: TRBV13; d_gene: TRBD1; j_gene: TRBJ1-2; CDR3nt: TGTGCCAGCAGCCCGACAGGGGCGCTTAACTATGGCTACACCTTC; CDR3aa: CASSPTGALNYGYTF
abundance: NA; v_gene: TRBV4-1; d_gene: NA; j_gene: TRBJ1-1; CDR3nt: TGCGCCAGCAGCCAAGTTGGCAGGACTAACACTGAAGCTTTCTTT; CDR3aa: CASSQVGRTNTEAFF
abundance: NA; v_gene: TRBV5-4; d_gene: NA; j_gene: TRBJ2-5; CDR3nt: TGTGCCAGCAGCCCGTCCGACAGCCAAGAGACCCAGTACTTC; CDR3aa: CASSPSDSQETQYF
abundance: NA; v_gene: TRBV9; d_gene: NA; j_gene: TRBJ2-3; CDR3nt: TGTGCCAGCAGCCCTCAGGAGGGGCCCACAGATACGCAGTATTTT; CDR3aa: CASSPQEGPTDTQYF
abundance: once; v_gene: TRBV9; d_gene: NA; j_gene: TRBJ1-4; CDR3nt: TGTGCCAGCAGCGTTCGGGGTGATGAAAAACTGTTTTTT; CDR3aa: CASSVRGDEKLFF
abundance: NA; v_gene: TRBV5-5; d_gene: NA; j_gene: TRBJ1-2; CDR3nt: TGTGCCAGCAGCGGGGCCGGCTATGGCTACACCTTC; CDR3aa: CASSGAGYGYTF
abundance: NA; v_gene: TRBV9; d_gene: NA; j_gene: TRBJ2-3; CDR3nt: TGTGCCAGCAGCGTAGGGGCTAGCGATCACACAGATACGCAGTATTTT; CDR3aa: CASSVGASDHTDTQYF
abundance: NA; v_gene: TRBV2; d_gene: NA; j_gene: TRBJ1-2; CDR3nt: TGTGCCAGCAGTCCCATATCGACCGTTGGCTACACCTTC; CDR3aa: CASSPISTVGYTF
abundance: NA; v_gene: TRBV2; d_gene: TRBD1; j_gene: TRBJ2-2; CDR3nt: TGTGCCAGCAGTGATCCCCTTGACAGGGCCGGGGAGCTGTTTTTT; CDR3aa: CASSDPLDRAGELFF
abundance: once; v_gene: TRBV7-9; d_gene: NA; j_gene: TRBJ2-2; CDR3nt: TGTGCCAGCAGCTGGGACGAGGGGAACACCGGGGAGCTGTTTTTT; CDR3aa: CASSWDEGNTGELFF
abundance: once; v_gene: TRBV6-5; d_gene: TRBD1; j_gene: TRBJ1-4; CDR3nt: TGTGCCAGCAGTTCCGCCGGACAGGGGGCTAATGAAAAACTGTTTTTT; CDR3aa: CASSSAGQGANEKLFF
abundance: NA; v_gene: TRBV7-6; d_gene: NA; j_gene: TRBJ1-1; CDR3nt: TGTGCCAGCAGCCTACACCAGAACACTGAAGCTTTCTTT; CDR3aa: CASSLHQNTEAFF
abundance: NA; v_gene: TRBV20-1; d_gene: NA; j_gene: TRBJ2-1; CDR3nt: TGCAGTGCTAGCCGGGGCGATGAGCAGTTCTTC; CDR3aa: CSASRGDEQFF
abundance: NA; v_gene: TRBV5-1; d_gene: NA; j_gene: TRBJ1-1; CDR3nt: TGCGCCAGCAGCCCCCCCACGACAGGAACAATGAACACTGAAGCTTTCTTT; CDR3aa: CASSPPTTGTMNTEAFF
abundance: NA; v_gene: TRBV13; d_gene: TRBD2; j_gene: TRBJ2-1; CDR3nt: TGTGCCAGCAGCTTACTAGCGGATTACAATGAGCAGTTCTTC; CDR3aa: CASSLLADYNEQFF
abundance: NA; v_gene: TRBV6-5; d_gene: NA; j_gene: TRBJ1-3; CDR3nt: TGTGCCAGCAGTTCTACCCAAAGCCCTGGAAACACCATATATTTT; CDR3aa: CASSSTQSPGNTIYF
abundance: NA; v_gene: TRBV11-2; d_gene: NA; j_gene: TRBJ2-1; CDR3nt: TGTGCCAGCAGCGTAGAGGGGGGGCCGCTTGAGCAGTTCTTC; CDR3aa: CASSVEGGPLEQFF
abundance: NA; v_gene: TRBV7-9; d_gene: NA; j_gene: TRBJ1-1; CDR3nt: TGTGCCAGCAGCGGACACAGGGTGGGTTTCGACACTGAAGCTTTCTTT; CDR3aa: CASSGHRVGFDTEAFF
abundance: NA; v_gene: TRBV4-1; d_gene: NA; j_gene: TRBJ1-2; CDR3nt: TGCGCCAGCAGCTACAAGCTACAGGGTGACTATGGCTACACCTTC; CDR3aa: CASSYKLQGDYGYTF
abundance: NA; v_gene: TRBV27; d_gene: NA; j_gene: TRBJ1-6; CDR3nt: TGTGCCAGCAGTCATTTGGGGCCCGTAAATAATTCACCCCTCCACTTT; CDR3aa: CASSHLGPVNNSPLHF
abundance: many; v_gene: TRBV5-6; d_gene: NA; j_gene: TRBJ2-1; CDR3nt: TGTGCCAGCAGGACGACTAGTGGAGATGAGCAGTTCTTC; CDR3aa: CASRTTSGDEQFF
abundance: NA; v_gene: TRBV4-2; d_gene: NA; j_gene: TRBJ2-3; CDR3nt: TGTGCCAGCAGCCTCGTGGACGGTAGCACAGATACGCAGTATTTT; CDR3aa: CASSLVDGSTDTQYF
abundance: NA; v_gene: TRBV19; d_gene: NA; j_gene: TRBJ2-5; CDR3nt: TGTGCCAGTAGTTCCAGGGGTTTAGATGAGACCCAGTACTTC; CDR3aa: CASSSRGLDETQYF
abundance: NA; v_gene: TRBV13; d_gene: TRBD1; j_gene: TRBJ2-6; CDR3nt: TGTGCCAGCAGTGACGGGACAGGGGGCGCTGGGGCCAACGTCCTGACTTTC; CDR3aa: CASSDGTGGAGANVLTF
abundance: NA; v_gene: TRBV28; d_gene: TRBD1; j_gene: TRBJ2-2; CDR3nt: TGCGCCAGCAGTTTAGAAATGACAGGGGGAGTCACCGGGGAGCTGTTTTTT; CDR3aa: CASSLEMTGGVTGELFF
abundance: NA; v_gene: TRBV27; d_gene: NA; j_gene: TRBJ2-1; CDR3nt: TGTGCCAGCAGTTTCTCGGCAGGGTTATTCAGTGAGCAGTTCTTC; CDR3aa: CASSFSAGLFSEQFF
abundance: many; v_gene: TRBV2; d_gene: NA; j_gene: TRBJ1-1; CDR3nt: TGTGCCAGCAGCCCGACAGTGAATGGAGACACTGAAGCTTTCTTT; CDR3aa: CASSPTVNGDTEAFF
abundance: NA; v_gene: TRBV7-8; d_gene: NA; j_gene: TRBJ2-3; CDR3nt: TGTGCCAGCAGCTTAGGGGCTCGAGATACGCAGTATTTT; CDR3aa: CASSLGARDTQYF
abundance: NA; v_gene: TRBV9; d_gene: NA; j_gene: TRBJ1-1; CDR3nt: TGTGCCAGCAGCGTAGCTGGGAGGAACACTGAAGCTTTCTTT; CDR3aa: CASSVAGRNTEAFF
abundance: few; v_gene: TRBV19; d_gene: NA; j_gene: TRBJ1-1; CDR3nt: TGTGCCAGTAGTGTTCGGGGGTTGGGCACTGAAGCTTTCTTT; CDR3aa: CASSVRGLGTEAFF
abundance: NA; v_gene: TRBV9; d_gene: TRBD1; j_gene: TRBJ2-2; CDR3nt: TGTGCCAGCACCCCCCAGGACAGGCTGAACACCGGGGAGCTGTTTTTT; CDR3aa: CASTPQDRLNTGELFF
abundance: NA; v_gene: TRBV28; d_gene: NA; j_gene: TRBJ1-2; CDR3nt: TGTGCCAGCAGTCTCGGATCCTATGGCTACACCTTC; CDR3aa: CASSLGSYGYTF
abundance: once; v_gene: TRBV4-1; d_gene: TRBD2; j_gene: TRBJ2-5; CDR3nt: TGCGCCAGCAGCCAAAGGCGGGAGGCTTTCGGAGACCAGTACTTC; CDR3aa: CASSQRREAFGDQYF
abundance: NA; v_gene: TRBV5-1; d_gene: NA; j_gene: TRBJ1-1; CDR3nt: TGCGCCAGCAGCTTGACAGGGTACACTGAAGCTTTCTTT; CDR3aa: CASSLTGYTEAFF
abundance: NA; v_gene: TRBV27; d_gene: NA; j_gene: TRBJ2-1; CDR3nt: TGTGCCAGCAGTTTGGGCAGCAACTACAATGAGCAGTTCTTC; CDR3aa: CASSLGSNYNEQFF
abundance: once; v_gene: TRBV27; d_gene: TRBD2; j_gene: TRBJ2-7; CDR3nt: TGTGCCAGCAGTTCGGGACTAGCGGGATTGTACGAGCAGTACTTC; CDR3aa: CASSSGLAGLYEQYF
abundance: once; v_gene: TRBV27; d_gene: NA; j_gene: TRBJ2-7; CDR3nt: TGTGCCAGTCGCCAGGGGGGGGTGTGGGGCGGCGAGCAGTACTTC; CDR3aa: CASRQGGVWGGEQYF